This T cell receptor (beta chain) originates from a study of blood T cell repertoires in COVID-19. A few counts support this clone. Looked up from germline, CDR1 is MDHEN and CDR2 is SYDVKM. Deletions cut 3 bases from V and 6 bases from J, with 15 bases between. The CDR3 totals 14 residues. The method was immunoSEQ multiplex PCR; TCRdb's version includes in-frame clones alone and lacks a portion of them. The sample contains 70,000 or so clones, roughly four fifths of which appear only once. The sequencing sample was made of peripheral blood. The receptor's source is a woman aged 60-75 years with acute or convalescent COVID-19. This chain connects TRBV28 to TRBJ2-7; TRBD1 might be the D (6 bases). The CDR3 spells CASSLQGQFREQYF. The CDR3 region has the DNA TGTGCCAGCAGTTTGCAGGGGCAGTTTCGCGAGCAGTACTTC.